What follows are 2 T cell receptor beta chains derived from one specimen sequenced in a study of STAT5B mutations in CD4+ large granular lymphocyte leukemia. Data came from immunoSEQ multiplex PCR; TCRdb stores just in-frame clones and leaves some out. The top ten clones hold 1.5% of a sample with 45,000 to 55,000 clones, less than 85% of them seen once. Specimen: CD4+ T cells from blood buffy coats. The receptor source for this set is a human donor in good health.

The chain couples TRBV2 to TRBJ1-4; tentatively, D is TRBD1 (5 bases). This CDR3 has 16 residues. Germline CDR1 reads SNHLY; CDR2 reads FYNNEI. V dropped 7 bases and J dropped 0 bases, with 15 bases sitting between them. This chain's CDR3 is CASKTETAATNEKLFF. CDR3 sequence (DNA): TGTGCCAGCAAAACGGAGACAGCTGCAACTAATGAAAAACTGTTTTTT.

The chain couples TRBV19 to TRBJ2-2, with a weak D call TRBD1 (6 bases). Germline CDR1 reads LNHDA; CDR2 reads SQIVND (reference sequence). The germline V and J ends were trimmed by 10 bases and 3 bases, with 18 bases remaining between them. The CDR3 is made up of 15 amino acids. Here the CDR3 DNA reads TGTGCCACAATCCAGGGGCTGGGGGACACCGGGGAGCTGTTTTTT. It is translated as CATIQGLGDTGELFF.